This T cell receptor (beta chain) emerged from a study of T-cell reconstitution after alpha-beta-depleted transplantation in children. Between the trimmed V and J ends, which lost 5 bases and 10 bases, there was a span of 15 bases. Germline CDR1 reads MNHEY; CDR2 reads SMNVEV (reference sequence). The CDR3 spans 13 residues. Unique molecular identifiers were incorporated during preparation of the TCRbeta library. TCRdb analysed the PCR reads with MiXCR anew, one entry per CDR3 protein. The data contain about 610,000 distinct CDR3 sequences, roughly a tenth of them singletons. The table lists this clonotype with many counts.

This clonotype was obtained from a human donor who donated a stem cell graft to a child with acute myeloid leukemia. This sequence joins TRBV27 and TRBJ2-1, with unresolved D. The source was PBMCs from the stem cell graft donor, collected from the stem cell graft. The CDR3 reads CASSPTPRSEQFF. CDR3 nucleotides: TGTGCCAGCAGTCCCACACCCCGGAGCGAGCAGTTCTTC.